Presented here are 10 T cell receptor beta chains from one specimen sequenced in a study of blood T cells in healthy people across ages. Combining a sample-barcoded 5' primer with a J-beta primer mix, a second PCR ran for roughly 7 to 12 cycles. TCRdb reprocessed the 5' RACE reads with MiXCR, giving one entry per CDR3 protein. The sample yields around 580,000 distinct CDR3 sequences, around 48% seen once. The sequenced sample consisted of blood. The receptors were gathered from a man at least 80 years old in good health.

The rearrangement joins TRBV7-9 to TRBJ1-4; D gene unclear. The CDR3 has 14 amino acids. Trimming removed 2 bases from V and 6 bases from J, with 10 bases in between. Germline-derived CDR1 and CDR2 are SEHNR and FQNEAQ (reference sequence). The CDR3 coding sequence is TGTGCCAGCAGCTTATCGAGCTCTTATGAAAAACTGTTTTTT. Translated: CASSLSSSYEKLFF.

This clonotype was detected many times. The chain combines TRBV7-9 with TRBJ2-1; perhaps TRBD2 as D (5 bases). Germline assignment: CDR1 SEHNR and CDR2 FQNEAQ (reference sequence). Trimming left V 5 bases short and J 1 base short, with 15 bases between. The CDR3 is 16 amino acids. As DNA, the CDR3 is TGTGCCAGCAGCGGTAGCGATACGGCTTCCTACAATGAGCAGTTCTTC. Its protein is CASSGSDTASYNEQFF.

V is TRBV4-3 and J is TRBJ1-4; 8 bases map to TRBD1. V was clipped by 3 bases and J by 5 bases; unmatched bases: 5. The CDR3 is 15 amino acids. The germline CDR1 and CDR2 sequences are LGHNA and YSLEER. The CDR3 sequence is CASSQNRDRNEKLFF. CDR3 DNA: TGCGCCAGCAGCCAGAACCGGGACAGGAATGAAAAACTGTTTTTT.

V is TRBV6-6 and J is TRBJ1-5; perhaps TRBD1 as D (5 bases). Trimming left V 10 bases short and J 3 bases short, with 22 bases between. CDR1 and CDR2 (germline): MNHNY, SVGAGI (reference sequence). The CDR3 loop spans 16 amino acids. CDR3 sequence: CATAKTGTRNNQPQHF. CDR3 DNA: TGTGCCACAGCGAAGACCGGGACGCGAAACAATCAGCCCCAGCATTTT.

The V and J genes are TRBV7-9 and TRBJ2-3; D ambiguous. The CDR3 runs 10 residues. Trimming cost V 1 base and J 14 bases, with 7 bases left between them. CDR1 and CDR2 from the germline V gene are SEHNR and FQNEAQ (reference sequence). DNA for the CDR3: TGTGCCAGCAGCTTAGAAAATCCGTATTTT. Translation: CASSLENPYF.

Note on this clonotype: An end of the junction differs from the germline gene, which may be a read error. V gene TRBV6-6 combines with J gene TRBJ1-5, with 8 bases that match TRBD1. The CDR3 length is 15 residues. CDR1 MNHNY and CDR2 SVGAGI come from the germline V gene (reference sequence). The CDR3 DNA sequence: TGTGCCAGCCGTAAGGGACAGGCTATCAATCAGCCCCATCATTTT. Its protein product is CASRKGQAINQPHHF.

The chain is built from TRBV7-2 and TRBJ1-5; 10 bases fit TRBD1. CDR1 and CDR2 (germline): SGHTA, FQGNSA. Unmatched junction bases numbered 11, after V lost 3 bases and J lost 6 bases. This CDR3 is 17 amino acids long. The CDR3 here is CASSLYLGQGGSQPQHF. CDR3 DNA sequence: TGTGCCAGCAGCTTGTACCTAGGACAGGGGGGTAGTCAGCCCCAGCATTTT.

CDR3 sequence (DNA): TGTGCCAGCAGGGAGACTCCTTGGGAGACCCAGTACTTC. This sequence encodes CASRETPWETQYF. The chain is built from TRBV2 and TRBJ2-5; D is undetermined. The CDR3 length is 13 residues. Germline values: CDR1 SNHLY, CDR2 FYNNEI. Trimming left V 6 bases short and J 5 bases short, with 13 bases between.

As to this clonotype: The final CDR3 position lacks the conserved phenylalanine or tryptophan, pointing to a likely read error. The chain joins TRBV27 to TRBJ2-7, with 7 bases aligning to TRBD1. Trimming cost V 7 bases and J 3 bases; bases outside gene matches: 12. The CDR3 has 15 residues. Germline V lookup: CDR1 MNHEY, CDR2 SMNVEV (reference sequence). The CDR3 DNA follows: TGTGCCAGCACATTCCTGGGACAGAGCCTCTACGAGCAGTACTCC. Its translation is CASTFLGQSLYEQYS.

This clonotype was detected a few times. The chain has TRBV7-6 and TRBJ2-5; 10 bases agree with TRBD2. The CDR3 contains 15 residues. Trimming removed 4 bases from V and 1 base from J; junction bases left unmatched: 3. In germline, CDR1 is SGHVS, CDR2 FNYEAQ. The CDR3 region is CASSWTSGTQETQYF. As DNA, the CDR3 is TGTGCCAGCAGCTGGACTAGCGGAACCCAAGAGACCCAGTACTTC.